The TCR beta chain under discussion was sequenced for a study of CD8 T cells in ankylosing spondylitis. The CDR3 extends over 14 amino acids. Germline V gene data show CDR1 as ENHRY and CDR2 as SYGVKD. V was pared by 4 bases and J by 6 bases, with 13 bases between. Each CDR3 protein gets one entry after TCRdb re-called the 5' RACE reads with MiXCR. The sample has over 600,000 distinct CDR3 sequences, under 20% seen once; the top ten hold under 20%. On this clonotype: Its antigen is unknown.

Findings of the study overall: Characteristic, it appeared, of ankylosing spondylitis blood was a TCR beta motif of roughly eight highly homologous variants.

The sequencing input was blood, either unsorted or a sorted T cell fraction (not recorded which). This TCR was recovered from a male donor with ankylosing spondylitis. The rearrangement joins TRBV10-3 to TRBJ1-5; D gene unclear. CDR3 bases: TGTGCCATCAGTGTTGGCGGAGTGGGTCAGCCCCAGCATTTT. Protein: CAISVGGVGQPQHF.